This T cell receptor beta chain comes out of a study of T cell responses to AZD1222 COVID-19 vaccine. Assay used: immunoSEQ multiplex PCR; TCRdb lists only in-frame clones, some missing. The sample shows tens of thousands of clones, 75% to 95% of them seen only once. The CDR3 sequence is 13 residues long. Looked up from germline, CDR1 is GTSNPN and CDR2 is SVGIG (reference sequence). V lost 2 bases and J lost 3, with 8 bases in between. This clone appeared once. The sequences come from peripheral blood, collected on day 0 of MenACWY control vaccination. This receptor was identified in an adult in good health. V and J are TRBV30 and TRBJ1-3; D is uncertain. The CDR3 sequence is CAWSPIIGNTIYF. CDR3 nucleotides: TGTGCCTGGAGTCCGATAATTGGAAACACCATATATTTT.